These 23 T cell receptor beta chains came from one sample sequenced in a study of vaccination and CD4 T cells after COVID-19. Documented treatment: approximately nine-day PBMC culture with coronavirus spike peptide pools or control peptides (ViraFEST assay). The antigens these receptors bind are not known. The Oncomine TCR Beta short-read assay sequenced DNA from cultured CD4+ T cells. TCRdb fed the PCR reads into MiXCR, producing one record per CDR3 protein. The sample lists over 5,000 distinct CDR3 sequences; about 40% were seen once. The material sequenced was CD4+ T cells from blood, cultured in vitro. These receptors were collected from a human donor who had recovered from COVID-19.

CDR3 region: CASSSRGETEAFF. DNA for the CDR3: TGTGCCAGCAGCTCCAGGGGGGAGACTGAAGCTTTCTTT. V and J are TRBV7-3 and TRBJ1-1, with TRBD1 matching over 7 bases. J was trimmed by 5 bases and V by 4 bases; bases with no gene match: 4. The germline CDR1 and CDR2 sequences are SGHTA and FQGTGA. The CDR3 consists of 13 residues.

This clonotype was counted a few times. Its ends do not fully match the called genes, so a read error is possible. The genes are TRBV28 and TRBJ2-7, with 14 nucleotides matching TRBD2. Germline values: CDR1 MDHEN, CDR2 SYDVKM. The CDR3 is 12 residues long. The CDR3 DNA reads as TGTGCCAGCAGTGGGACTAGCGGGAGACACACCTTC. It codes for CASSGTSGRHTF.

The chain couples TRBV6-2 or TRBV6-3 to TRBJ2-5; D is perhaps TRBD2 (6 bases). Trimming pared 6 bases from V and 7 bases from J, leaving 9 bases between. The V gene's germline CDR1 is MNHEY and CDR2 SVGEGT. The CDR3 totals 11 residues. The CDR3 loop is CASSHGGTQYF. The CDR3 DNA reads TGTGCCAGCAGCCACGGGGGGACCCAGTACTTC.

This clonotype was observed a handful of times. The chain recombines TRBV20-1 with TRBJ1-5; D not resolved. The CDR3 has 13 residues. CDR1 and CDR2 from the germline V gene are DFQATT and SNEGSKA (reference sequence). The V and J ends lost 3 bases and 3 bases respectively, with 9 bases between them. CDR3 loop: CSASHGINQPQHF. The DNA for the CDR3 is TGCAGTGCTAGTCACGGGATCAATCAGCCCCAGCATTTT.

The genes are TRBV6-5 and TRBJ1-2; no definite D call. Germline CDR1 is MNHEY and CDR2 is SVGAGI. The CDR3 runs to 13 residues. V was trimmed by 2 bases and J by 8 bases, leaving 12 bases between them. The CDR3, as DNA: TGTGCCAGCAGTTACGAGGCGGCACGAGGCTACACCTTC. It codes for CASSYEAARGYTF.

The chain is built from TRBV20-1 and TRBJ1-5; a possible D gene is TRBD1 (5 bases). From germline, CDR1 is DFQATT and CDR2 SNEGSKA (reference sequence). The CDR3 is 13 amino acids. V lost 5 bases, J lost 3 bases, and 11 bases lay in between. In nucleotides, the CDR3 is TGCAGTGCTCTGGTGGGGCCCAATCAGCCCCAGCATTTT. Encoded protein: CSALVGPNQPQHF.

In this sample, this clonotype turned up a few times. The rearrangement uses TRBV15 and TRBJ1-5; D remains ambiguous. Per the germline V gene, CDR1 is LNHNV and CDR2 is YYDKDF (reference sequence). The ends were cut back, 1 base at V and 0 bases at J, with 7 bases in the middle. There are 15 residues in the CDR3. The CDR3 DNA reads TGTGCCACCAGCAGAGGGACGGATAGCAATCAGCCCCAGCATTTT. The encoded protein is CATSRGTDSNQPQHF.

The V and J genes are TRBV28 and TRBJ2-7; no clear D. The germline CDR1 and CDR2 sequences are MDHEN and SYDVKM. The length of the CDR3 is 12 residues. Trimming took 5 bases from V and 6 from J, leaving 11 bases between them. The CDR3: CASSGVPGEQYF. The CDR3 DNA reads TGTGCCAGCAGTGGAGTCCCGGGCGAGCAGTACTTC. Complete variable domain (other parts from reference TRBV28 and TRBJ2-7): DVKVTQSSRYLVKRTGEKVFLECVQDMDHENMFWYRQDPGLGLRLIYFSYDVKMKEKGDIPEGYSVSREKKERFSLILESASTNQTSMYLCASSGVPGEQYFGPGTRLTVT.

The chain is built from TRBV6-1 and TRBJ1-2; a possible D gene is TRBD1 (5 bases). This CDR3 is 14 amino acids long. V lost 6 bases and J lost 3, with 14 bases in between. Germline CDR1 MNHNS, CDR2 SASEGT. In nucleotides, the CDR3 is TGTGCCAGCAGCCCCAGGGATGAGGACTATGGCTACACCTTC. Translating gives CASSPRDEDYGYTF.

J is TRBJ2-7 and V is TRBV6-2 or TRBV6-3; no reliable D call. V was trimmed by 5 bases and J by 3 bases, leaving 5 bases between them. The CDR3 is 11 residues long. In germline, CDR1 is MNHEY, CDR2 SVGEGT. The CDR3 region is CASSQNYEQYF. CDR3 coding DNA: TGTGCCAGCAGTCAGAACTACGAGCAGTACTTC.

Here the CDR3 reads CASSSGGTPYEQYF. The DNA for the CDR3 is TGTGCCAGCAGCTCAGGCGGGACACCCTACGAGCAGTACTTC. The chain recombines TRBV7-6 with TRBJ2-7; the D gene could be TRBD1 or TRBD2 (6 bases each). The V end lost 4 bases, the J end lost 2 bases, and 12 bases lay between the germline ends. The germline V gene has CDR1 SGHVS and CDR2 FNYEAQ. The CDR3 is 14 amino acids.

This clonotype showed up just a few times. The chain carries TRBV7-9 and TRBJ1-2; 7 bases agree with TRBD1. This CDR3 has 13 amino acids. The germline gives CDR1 SEHNR, CDR2 FQNEAQ (reference sequence). J lost 6 bases, V lost 1 base, and 2 bases had no gene match. CDR3 bases: TGTGCCAGCAGCTTAGGTCAGGGGGATGGCTACACCTTC. Translated: CASSLGQGDGYTF. The whole variable domain, remainder taken from reference TRBV7-9 and TRBJ1-2, is DTGVSQNPRHKITKRGQNVTFRCDPISEHNRLYWYRQTLGQGPEFLTYFQNEAQLEKSRLLSDRFSAERPKGSFSTLEIQRTEQGDSAMYLCASSLGQGDGYTFGSGTRLTVV.

This clonotype is medium-sized by share. This chain joins TRBV20-1 and TRBJ1-2; D may be TRBD1 (5 bases). Germline CDR1 and CDR2: DFQATT and SNEGSKA (reference sequence). The CDR3 is 12 amino acids. V was cut by 3 bases and J by 6 bases, with 11 bases left in between. CDR3 nucleotide sequence: TGCAGTGCTAGGATAAGGGGAAATGGCTACACCTTC. Amino acids: CSARIRGNGYTF.

V is TRBV6-1 and J is TRBJ2-7; tentative D call: TRBD1 (5 bases). CDR1 is MNHNS and CDR2 is SASEGT in the germline V gene. This CDR3 is built from 13 residues. Trimming left V 10 bases short and J 5 bases short, with 18 bases between. The CDR3 protein is CATGRGQNNEQYF. The CDR3 DNA sequence: TGTGCCACCGGTAGGGGTCAAAACAACGAGCAGTACTTC.

Here the CDR3 reads CASSLGQYQPQHF. CDR3 in DNA: TGTGCCAGCAGCTTAGGGCAGTATCAGCCCCAGCATTTT. This chain uses TRBV7-9 with TRBJ1-5; the D is unclear. CDR3 length: 13 residues. Trimming left V 1 base short and J 5 bases short, with 6 bases between. Germline V gene lookup returns CDR1 SEHNR and CDR2 FQNEAQ (reference sequence). The complete variable domain, with remaining parts taken from reference TRBV7-9 and TRBJ1-5, reads DTGVSQNPRHKITKRGQNVTFRCDPISEHNRLYWYRQTLGQGPEFLTYFQNEAQLEKSRLLSDRFSAERPKGSFSTLEIQRTEQGDSAMYLCASSLGQYQPQHFGDGTRLSIL.

The rearrangement joins TRBV20-1 to TRBJ2-7; D gene ambiguous. Trimming took 3 bases from V and 4 from J, leaving 16 bases between them. From germline, CDR1 is DFQATT and CDR2 SNEGSKA (reference sequence). This CDR3 spans 14 amino acids. The CDR3 bases are TGCAGTGCTAGGGGTATGGCCGGTCGGTACGAGCAGTACTTC. This gives the protein CSARGMAGRYEQYF.

This chain links TRBV20-1 with TRBJ2-7; 7 positions match TRBD1. J was trimmed by 5 bases and V by 3 bases; bases with no gene match: 10. This CDR3 comprises 14 residues. Germline V CDR1 and CDR2: DFQATT, SNEGSKA (reference sequence). CDR3 coding DNA: TGCAGTGCTAGCTCGACAGGGCTTAGAGACGAGCAGTACTTC. As protein: CSASSTGLRDEQYF.

The chain employs TRBV7-9 and TRBJ1-2; D is uncertain. The CDR3 is made up of 13 amino acids. V was pared by 2 bases and J by 8 bases, with 12 bases between. Germline V gene lookup returns CDR1 SEHNR and CDR2 FQNEAQ (reference sequence). CDR3 in DNA: TGTGCCAGCAGCTTATTGAGTGAGGGCGGCTACACCTTC. Protein sequence: CASSLLSEGGYTF.

The chain recombines TRBV7-2 with TRBJ2-7; D is unresolved. Per germline, CDR1 SGHTA and CDR2 FQGNSA. The CDR3 sequence is 11 residues long. V dropped 5 bases and J dropped 7 bases, with 9 bases sitting between them. DNA of the CDR3: TGTGCCAGCAGCCCAGGTGGAGAGCAGTACTTC. Amino acid sequence: CASSPGGEQYF.

This clonotype has a handful of counts. The chain employs TRBV6-2 or TRBV6-3 and TRBJ1-6; D not resolved. Trimming stripped 7 bases from V and 10 bases from J, with 11 bases between. The CDR3 has 12 amino acids. Germline values: CDR1 MNHEY, CDR2 SVGEGT. CDR3 coding DNA: TGTGCCAGCACGTCCCGGCGATCACCCCTCCACTTT. Translating gives CASTSRRSPLHF.

The count of this clonotype is one. This chain uses TRBV7-9 with TRBJ2-7; TRBD1 is a possible D gene (6 bases). The CDR3 contains 14 residues. Trimming removed 2 bases at V and 3 bases at J, with 11 bases between. Germline values: CDR1 SEHNR, CDR2 FQNEAQ (reference sequence). In nucleotides, the CDR3 is TGTGCCAGCAGCTTATCAGGGGCCATCTACGAGCAGTACTTC. Translated, it gives CASSLSGAIYEQYF.

This chain links TRBV7-3 with TRBJ2-7; D is perhaps TRBD2 (6 bases). Looked up from germline, CDR1 is SGHTA and CDR2 is FQGTGA. This CDR3 is 13 amino acids long. Trimming removed 0 bases from V and 5 bases from J, with 8 bases in between. CDR3 nucleotides: TGTGCCAGCAGCTTAACGTCGGGAGACGAGCAGTACTTC. Its translation is CASSLTSGDEQYF.

The CDR3 region is CSAPGHYGDTQYF. The CDR3 DNA is TGCAGTGCTCCGGGACACTACGGGGATACGCAGTATTTT. V and J are TRBV20-1 and TRBJ2-3; D is possibly TRBD1 (6 bases). The germline CDR1 and CDR2 sequences are DFQATT and SNEGSKA (reference sequence). The CDR3 consists of 13 residues. Deletions cut 5 bases from V and 6 bases from J, with 15 bases between.